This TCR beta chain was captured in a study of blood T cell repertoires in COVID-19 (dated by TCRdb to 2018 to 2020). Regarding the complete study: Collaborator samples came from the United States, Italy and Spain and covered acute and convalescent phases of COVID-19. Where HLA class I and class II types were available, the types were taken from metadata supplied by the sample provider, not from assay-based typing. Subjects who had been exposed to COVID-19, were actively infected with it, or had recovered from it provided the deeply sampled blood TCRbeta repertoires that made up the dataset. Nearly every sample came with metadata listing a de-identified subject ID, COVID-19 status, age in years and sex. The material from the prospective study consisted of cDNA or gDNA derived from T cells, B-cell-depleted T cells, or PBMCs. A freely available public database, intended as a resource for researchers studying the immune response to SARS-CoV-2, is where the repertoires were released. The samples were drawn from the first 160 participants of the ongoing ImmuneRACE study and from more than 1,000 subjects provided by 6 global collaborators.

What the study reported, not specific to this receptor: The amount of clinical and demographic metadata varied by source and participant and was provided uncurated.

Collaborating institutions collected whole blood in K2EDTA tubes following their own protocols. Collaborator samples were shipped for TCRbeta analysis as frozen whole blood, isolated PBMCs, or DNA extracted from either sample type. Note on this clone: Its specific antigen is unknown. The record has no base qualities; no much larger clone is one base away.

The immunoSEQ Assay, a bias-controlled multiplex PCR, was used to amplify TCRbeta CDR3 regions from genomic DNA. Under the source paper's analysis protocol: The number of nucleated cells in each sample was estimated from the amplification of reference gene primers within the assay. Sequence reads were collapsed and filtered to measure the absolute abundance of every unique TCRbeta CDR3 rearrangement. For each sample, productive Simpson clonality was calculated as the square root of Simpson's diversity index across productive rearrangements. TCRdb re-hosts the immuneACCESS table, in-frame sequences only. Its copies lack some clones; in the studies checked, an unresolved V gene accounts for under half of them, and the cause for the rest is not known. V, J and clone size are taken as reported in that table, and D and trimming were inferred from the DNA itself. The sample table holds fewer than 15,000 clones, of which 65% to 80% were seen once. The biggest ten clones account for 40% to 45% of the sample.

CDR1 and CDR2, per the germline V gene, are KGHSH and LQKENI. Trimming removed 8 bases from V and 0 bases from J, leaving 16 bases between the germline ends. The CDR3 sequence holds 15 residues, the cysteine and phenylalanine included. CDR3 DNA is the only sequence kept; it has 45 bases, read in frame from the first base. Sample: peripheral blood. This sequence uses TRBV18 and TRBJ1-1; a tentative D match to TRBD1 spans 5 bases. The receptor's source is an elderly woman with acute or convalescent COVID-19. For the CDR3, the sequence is CASATNAGMNTEAFF. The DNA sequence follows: TGTGCCAGCGCCACTAACGCAGGGATGAACACTGAAGCTTTCTTT.